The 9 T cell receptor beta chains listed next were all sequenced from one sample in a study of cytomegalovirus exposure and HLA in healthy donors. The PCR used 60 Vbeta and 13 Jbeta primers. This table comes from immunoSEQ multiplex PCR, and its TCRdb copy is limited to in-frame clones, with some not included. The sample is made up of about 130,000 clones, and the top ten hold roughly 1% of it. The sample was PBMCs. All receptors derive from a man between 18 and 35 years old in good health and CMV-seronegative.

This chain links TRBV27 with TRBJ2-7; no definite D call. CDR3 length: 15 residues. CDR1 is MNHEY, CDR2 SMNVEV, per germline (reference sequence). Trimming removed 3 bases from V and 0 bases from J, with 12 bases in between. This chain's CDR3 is CASSFDTSRSYEQYF. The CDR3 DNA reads TGTGCCAGCAGTTTCGACACCTCTCGCTCCTACGAGCAGTACTTC.

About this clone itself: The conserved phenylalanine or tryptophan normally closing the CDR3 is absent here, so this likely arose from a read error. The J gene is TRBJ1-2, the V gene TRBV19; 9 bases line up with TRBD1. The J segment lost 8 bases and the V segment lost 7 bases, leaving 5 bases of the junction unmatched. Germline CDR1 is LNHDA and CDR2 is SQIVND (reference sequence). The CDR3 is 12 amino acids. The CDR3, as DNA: TGTGCCAGTAATCGGGACAGGGACGGCTACACCCTC. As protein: CASNRDRDGYTL.

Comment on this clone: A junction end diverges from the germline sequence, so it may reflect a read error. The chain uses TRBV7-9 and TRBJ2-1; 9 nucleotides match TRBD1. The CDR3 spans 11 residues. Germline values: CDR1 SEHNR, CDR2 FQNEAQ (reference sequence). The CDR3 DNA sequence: TGTGCCAGCAGCTCCGGGACAGGGCGACTCTTC. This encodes CASSSGTGRLF.

CDR3 in amino acids: CASSFPPIYEQYF. For the CDR3, the DNA is TGTGCCAGCAGCTTTCCACCTATCTACGAGCAGTACTTC. The V and J genes are TRBV7-9 and TRBJ2-7; D is unresolved. Germline V gene lookup returns CDR1 SEHNR and CDR2 FQNEAQ (reference sequence). Deletions cut 3 bases from V and 3 bases from J, with 9 bases between. The CDR3 consists of 13 residues.

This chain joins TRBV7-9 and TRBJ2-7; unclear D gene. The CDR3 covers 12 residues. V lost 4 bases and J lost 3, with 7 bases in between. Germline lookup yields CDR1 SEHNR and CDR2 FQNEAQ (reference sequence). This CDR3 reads CASSSKIYEQYF. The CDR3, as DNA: TGTGCCAGCAGCTCTAAAATCTACGAGCAGTACTTC.

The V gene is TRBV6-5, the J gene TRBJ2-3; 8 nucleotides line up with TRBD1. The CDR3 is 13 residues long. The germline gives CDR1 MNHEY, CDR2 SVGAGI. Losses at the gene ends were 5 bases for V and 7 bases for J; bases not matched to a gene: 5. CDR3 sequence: CASSRTGGHTQYF. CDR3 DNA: TGTGCCAGCAGTAGAACAGGGGGGCATACGCAGTATTTT.

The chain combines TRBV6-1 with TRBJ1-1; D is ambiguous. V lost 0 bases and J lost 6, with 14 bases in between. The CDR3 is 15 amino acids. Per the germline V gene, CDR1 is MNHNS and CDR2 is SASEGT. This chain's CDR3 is CASSEAPHSRPEAFF. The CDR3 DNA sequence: TGTGCCAGCAGTGAAGCGCCTCACAGCCGGCCTGAAGCTTTCTTT.

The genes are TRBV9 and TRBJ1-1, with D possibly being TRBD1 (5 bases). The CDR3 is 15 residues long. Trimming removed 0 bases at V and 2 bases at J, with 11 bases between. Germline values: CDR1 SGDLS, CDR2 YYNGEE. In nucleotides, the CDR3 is TGTGCCAGCAGCGTAGTGGACACCCCAAACACTGAAGCTTTCTTT. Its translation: CASSVVDTPNTEAFF.

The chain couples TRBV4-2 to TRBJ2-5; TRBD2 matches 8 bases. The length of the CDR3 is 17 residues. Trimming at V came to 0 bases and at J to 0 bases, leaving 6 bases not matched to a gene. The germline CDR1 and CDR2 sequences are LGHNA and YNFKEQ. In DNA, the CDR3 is TGTGCCAGCAGCCAAGAGAGGCTAGCGGGTAACCAAGAGACCCAGTACTTC. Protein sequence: CASSQERLAGNQETQYF.